This T cell receptor (beta chain) was identified during a study of blood T cell repertoires in COVID-19. Study at large: Sources were T cells, B-cell-depleted T cells, or PBMCs; the material itself was cDNA or gDNA.

The CDR3 is 13 residues long. Looked up from germline, CDR1 is SQVTM and CDR2 is ANQGSEA. Sequencing was performed with immunoSEQ multiplex PCR; in TCRdb, only in-frame clones are kept and a portion is missing. The data show roughly 190,000 clones, around 80% seen once. V and J are TRBV29-1 and TRBJ1-5; D unresolved. The clonotype comes from a man aged 30 to 45 with active or convalescent COVID-19. Sequenced material: peripheral blood. CDR3: CAVLGYSNQPQHF. CDR3 nucleotides: TGCGCGGTTCTCGGGTATAGCAATCAGCCCCAGCATTTT.